This is a list of T cell receptor beta chains from one sample in a study of OX40 agonist ivuxolimab in advanced cancers. Sequenced by immunoSEQ multiplex PCR; TCRdb stores in-frame clones only, minus some. The sample comprises 89,000 or so clones, about 91% of which are singletons, and roughly 0.8% rests with the top ten. The sample here was CD4+ or CD8+ T cells sorted from blood, taken in a trial of the OX40 agonist ivuxolimab. These receptors came from an adult with an advanced solid tumor such as melanoma, head and neck, liver or kidney cancer. Both conserved end residues are part of each CDR3. The D gene is left open where the match is weak. Some rows have no size entry. The others give once, few or many, or a class for an expanded clone.

clone size,D gene,J gene,V gene,CDR3 DNA,CDR3 protein
.,.,TRBJ1-1,TRBV11-2,TGTGCCAGCAGCTTTGTCGTCGACACTGAAGCTTTCTTT,CASSFVVDTEAFF
.,TRBD2,TRBJ2-1,TRBV10-3,TGTGCCATCAGCCTAGCGGGAGACTACAATGAGCAGTTCTTC,CAISLAGDYNEQFF
.,.,TRBJ1-5,TRBV6-6,TGTGCCAGCAGTGCGATGAGTAATCAGCCCCAGCATTTT,CASSAMSNQPQHF
.,TRBD2,TRBJ2-3,TRBV6-5,TGTGCCAGCAGTCGGGCGGGACTAGCGGGAGCCACGCAGTATTTT,CASSRAGLAGATQYF
.,.,TRBJ2-2,TRBV5-4,TGTGCCAGCAGCGAAGGAGGTCCGAACACCGGGGAGCTGTTTTTT,CASSEGGPNTGELFF
.,.,TRBJ2-3,TRBV4-2,TGTGCCAGCAGCCAAAGGATAGACTCCACAGATACGCAGTATTTT,CASSQRIDSTDTQYF
.,.,TRBJ2-4,TRBV5-1,TGCGCCAGCAGCGGAACAGGTCCAAGAAACATTCAGTACTTC,CASSGTGPRNIQYF
.,.,TRBJ2-7,TRBV11-2,TGTGCCAGCAGCTCTCTCGCCTACGAGCAGTACTTC,CASSSLAYEQYF
.,.,TRBJ1-2,TRBV5-5,TGTGCCAGCAGCTTGGTTGGGACCTCTTATGGCTACACCTTC,CASSLVGTSYGYTF
.,TRBD2,TRBJ2-7,TRBV5-6,TGTGCCAGCTGCCCACTAGCGGGAGACGAGCAGTACTTC,CASCPLAGDEQYF
.,.,TRBJ2-7,TRBV30,TGTGCCTGGAGTGTAGGCGGCGGGACATCGAAAGAGCAGTACTTC,CAWSVGGGTSKEQYF
.,TRBD2,TRBJ2-3,TRBV7-2,TGTGCCAGCAGACTAGCGGGAGGGAGCACAGATACGCAGTATTTT,CASRLAGGSTDTQYF
.,TRBD2,TRBJ2-3,TRBV15,TGTGCCACCAGCTCGGGCGGGAGTGGAACAGATACGCAGTATTTT,CATSSGGSGTDTQYF
.,.,TRBJ2-3,TRBV30,TGTGCCTGGAGTGCCCGACAGGGCACAGATACGCAGTATTTT,CAWSARQGTDTQYF
.,.,TRBJ1-2,TRBV11-2,TGTGCCAGCAGTCCGAACTATGGCTACACCTTC,CASSPNYGYTF
.,TRBD2,TRBJ2-1,TRBV7-2,TGTGCCAGCAGCTTCGGACTAGCGTACAATGAGCAGTTCTTC,CASSFGLAYNEQFF
many,.,TRBJ2-1,TRBV10-3,TGTGCCATCAGGGAAACAGGGAATGAGCAGTTCTTC,CAIRETGNEQFF
.,.,TRBJ1-4,TRBV5-6,TGTGCCAGCAGCCCCACAGGGATAGTGACTAATGAAAAACTGTTTTTT,CASSPTGIVTNEKLFF